This TCR beta chain came from a study of shared clonotypes between healthy human individuals. CDR1 and CDR2 from the germline V gene are MDHEN and SYDVKM. The CDR3 loop spans 15 amino acids. Trimming took 5 bases from V and 0 from J; bases not matched to a gene: 7. Per the study methods: Quality scores were absent from the junction-only immunoSEQ sequences, so filtering differed. Sequenced by immunoSEQ multiplex PCR; TCRdb stores in-frame clones only, minus some. Clone size and V and J calls were adopted from that table, with D and trimming inferred from the DNA. The table lists 1,100,000 or so clones, 78% of them singletons, with approximately 0.56% in the top ten.

Sequences were obtained from memory CD4+ T cells from PBMCs. Subset defined: CD45RA-negative fraction. This TCR was sampled from a man aged 18 to 35 in good health. Some clones in this sample may be carry-over from other donors' samples. The chain uses TRBV28 and TRBJ2-7, with TRBD2 identical over 7 bases. The CDR3 DNA sequence: TGTGCCAGCAGTAATACAGCGGGACGCTCCTACGAGCAGTACTTC. It codes for CASSNTAGRSYEQYF. The whole variable domain, remainder taken from reference TRBV28 and TRBJ2-7, is DVKVTQSSRYLVKRTGEKVFLECVQDMDHENMFWYRQDPGLGLRLIYFSYDVKMKEKGDIPEGYSVSREKKERFSLILESASTNQTSMYLCASSNTAGRSYEQYFGPGTRLTVT.